This T cell receptor (beta chain) was obtained from a study of blood T cell repertoires in COVID-19. Study-wide background: Italy, Spain and the United States were the sources of the convalescent and acute COVID-19 samples. Sources were T cells, B-cell-depleted T cells, or PBMCs; the material itself was cDNA or gDNA.

With V trimmed by 3 bases and J by 6 bases, 5 bases remained unmatched. There are 15 residues in the CDR3. Germline lookup yields CDR1 KGHSH and CDR2 LQKENI. Authors' data handling: Amplification from reference gene primers served as the basis for estimated nucleated cell counts. Clones were read by immunoSEQ multiplex PCR, and TCRdb kept only the in-frame ones, dropping some. V, J and clone size derive from that table, while D and trimming were established from the DNA sequence. The sample has some 200,000 clones, about 88% seen once. What was sequenced was peripheral blood. This sequence was found in a middle-aged woman with acute or convalescent COVID-19. The J gene is TRBJ1-4, the V gene TRBV18; 9 bases agree with TRBD1. The CDR3 spells CASSPPGTGYEKLFF. As DNA, the CDR3 is TGTGCCAGCTCACCGCCTGGGACAGGGTATGAAAAACTGTTTTTT. The full variable domain, with the rest looked up from reference TRBV18 and TRBJ1-4, is NAGVMQNPRHLVRRRGQEARLRCSPMKGHSHVYWYRQLPEEGLKFMVYLQKENIIDESGMPKERFSAEFPKEGPSILRIQQVVRGDSAAYFCASSPPGTGYEKLFFGSGTQLSVL.